This is a list of T cell receptor beta chains from one sample in a study of cytomegalovirus exposure and HLA in healthy donors. TCRdb's copy holds only in-frame clones and misses some; the assay was immunoSEQ multiplex PCR. The sample shows a few hundred thousand clones, around 80% of them seen only once. The sample was PBMCs. The receptors originated from a girl under 10 years old in good health and CMV-seronegative. CDR3s include the opening cysteine and the closing phenylalanine or tryptophan. Each record gives: clone size, J gene, V gene, D gene, CDR3 protein, CDR3 DNA. A D gene is named only where the DNA matches it firmly. Clone sizes are given selectively: once, few, many, or a class where the clone is expanded.

.,TRBJ2-1,TRBV5-1,TRBD2,CASSPRLAGGEQFF,TGCGCCAGCAGCCCCCGACTAGCGGGAGGGGAGCAGTTCTTC
.,TRBJ2-3,TRBV12-5,.,CASGLLYTDTQYF,TGTGCTAGTGGTTTGCTATACACAGATACGCAGTATTTT
.,TRBJ2-2,TRBV9,.,CASNPGHSNTGELFF,TGTGCCAGCAACCCGGGACACTCGAACACCGGGGAGCTGTTTTTT
.,TRBJ2-2,TRBV2,TRBD2,CASSRTSLTGELFF,TGTGCCAGCAGTAGGACTAGCCTAACCGGGGAGCTGTTTTTT
.,TRBJ1-5,TRBV2,.,CASQDSNQPQHF,TGTGCCAGCCAGGATAGCAATCAGCCCCAGCATTTT
.,TRBJ2-2,TRBV2,.,CASRVLKRAAQYDTGELFF,TGTGCCAGCAGGGTTCTTAAGAGGGCAGCCCAATACGACACCGGGGAGCTGTTTTTT
.,TRBJ2-1,TRBV5-1,.,CASSAPSIISSYNEQFF,TGCGCCAGCAGCGCTCCCTCGATTATTAGCTCCTACAATGAGCAGTTCTTC
.,TRBJ1-2,TRBV27,.,CASSPRAGRYTF,TGTGCCAGCAGTCCAAGAGCGGGGAGGTACACCTTC
once,TRBJ1-2,TRBV9,.,CASSVDPGSFYGYTF,TGTGCCAGCAGCGTAGATCCCGGGAGCTTCTATGGCTACACCTTC
.,TRBJ2-3,TRBV7-7,TRBD2,CASSVLAGGTDTQYF,TGTGCCAGCAGCGTGCTAGCGGGAGGCACAGATACGCAGTATTTT
once,TRBJ2-3,TRBV9,.,CASSADWRAPITDTQYF,TGTGCCAGCAGCGCTGATTGGAGGGCCCCGATCACAGATACGCAGTATTTT
.,TRBJ2-1,TRBV7-9,TRBD2,CASSDTRLTSGSILDEQFF,TGTGCCAGCAGCGACACCCGCCTGACTAGCGGGAGTATTCTGGATGAGCAGTTCTTC
.,TRBJ1-1,TRBV19,TRBD1,CASSGTGGTEAFF,TGTGCCAGTAGTGGGACAGGGGGCACTGAAGCTTTCTTT
.,TRBJ2-6,TRBV7-2,TRBD2,CASSGLETSPGANVLTF,TGTGCCAGCAGCGGACTAGAGACTAGCCCTGGGGCCAACGTCCTGACTTTC
.,TRBJ1-1,TRBV9,TRBD1,CASSAWTGSTEAFF,TGTGCCAGCAGCGCTTGGACAGGGAGTACTGAAGCTTTCTTT
.,TRBJ2-7,TRBV4-1,TRBD1,CASSLKTGDSYEQYF,TGCGCCAGCAGCCTAAAAACAGGGGACTCCTACGAGCAGTACTTC
.,TRBJ2-7,TRBV6-1,.,CASSAFGADSYEQYF,TGTGCCAGCAGTGCGTTTGGGGCCGACTCCTACGAGCAGTACTTC
.,TRBJ2-5,TRBV14,TRBD1,CASSVGQGKVEAQYF,TGTGCCAGCAGCGTGGGACAGGGAAAGGTTGAGGCCCAGTACTTC
.,TRBJ2-3,TRBV6-8,TRBD2,CASSPSGGSTDTQYF,TGTGCCAGCAGCCCTAGCGGGGGGAGCACAGATACGCAGTATTTT
.,TRBJ1-2,TRBV5-6,TRBD1,CASSSMGQDYGYTF,TGTGCCAGCAGCTCTATGGGACAGGACTATGGCTACACCTTC
.,TRBJ2-3,TRBV2,TRBD1,CASSGTPGQRTDTQYF,TGTGCCAGCAGTGGAACCCCGGGACAGCGCACAGATACGCAGTATTTT
.,TRBJ2-7,TRBV14,TRBD1,CASSPGQGPYEQYF,TGTGCCAGCAGCCCCGGACAGGGACCCTACGAGCAGTACTTC
.,TRBJ2-3,TRBV5-6,.,CASSLASGWKDTQYF,TGTGCCAGCAGCTTGGCCTCGGGTTGGAAAGATACGCAGTATTTT
.,TRBJ2-7,TRBV4-2,.,CASSQDPFTSIYEQYF,TGTGCCAGCAGCCAAGATCCCTTCACAAGTATCTACGAGCAGTACTTC
.,TRBJ1-1,TRBV7-9,TRBD1,CASSPGTGGTEAFF,TGTGCCAGCAGCCCCGGGACAGGGGGCACTGAAGCTTTCTTT
.,TRBJ1-2,TRBV27,.,CASSLVGSHYGYTF,TGTGCCAGCAGTTTAGTAGGGAGCCACTATGGCTACACCTTC
once,TRBJ1-2,TRBV7-2,TRBD1,CASSSQDRYYGYTF,TGTGCCAGCAGCTCCCAGGACAGGTACTATGGCTACACCTTC
.,TRBJ2-5,TRBV5-4,.,CASSRPQQGEEQYF,TGTGCCAGCAGCCGACCTCAACAGGGCGAGGAGCAGTACTTC
few,TRBJ1-5,TRBV6-1,.,CASSEYEGQPQHF,TGTGCCAGCAGTGAATATGAGGGTCAGCCCCAGCATTTT
few,TRBJ2-7,TRBV7-9,.,CSSRQGAGDYEQYF,TGTTCCAGCAGACAAGGGGCAGGCGACTACGAGCAGTACTTC